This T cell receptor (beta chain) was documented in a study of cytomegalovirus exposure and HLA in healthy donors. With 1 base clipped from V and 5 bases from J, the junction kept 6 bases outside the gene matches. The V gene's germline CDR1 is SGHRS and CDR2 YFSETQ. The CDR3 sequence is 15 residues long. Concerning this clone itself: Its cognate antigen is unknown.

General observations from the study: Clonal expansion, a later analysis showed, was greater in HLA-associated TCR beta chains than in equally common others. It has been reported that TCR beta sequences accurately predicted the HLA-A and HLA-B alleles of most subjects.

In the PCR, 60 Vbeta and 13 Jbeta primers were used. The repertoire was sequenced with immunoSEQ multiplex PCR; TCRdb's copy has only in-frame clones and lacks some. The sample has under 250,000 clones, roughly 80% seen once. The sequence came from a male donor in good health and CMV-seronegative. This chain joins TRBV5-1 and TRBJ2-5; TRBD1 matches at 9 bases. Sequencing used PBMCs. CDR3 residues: CASSLFGTGRETQYF. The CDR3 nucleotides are TGCGCCAGCAGCTTGTTCGGGACAGGGCGGGAGACCCAGTACTTC.